The entry below gives a single T cell receptor beta chain sequence along with its context. Its antigen is as yet unknown. Just one base apart from a much larger clone, this may be a read error. This record belongs to a study of tumor and adjacent non-tumor tissue in lung cancer. Across the whole study: Samples averaged roughly 4.4 million productive TCRbeta reads each. Findings and caveats of the study: In normal lung, the top 100 clones were significantly more dominant than in tumor.

Per germline, CDR1 SGHAT and CDR2 FQNNGV. V lost 11 bases and J 1 base, leaving 15 bases between the germline ends. The CDR3 runs 14 residues. This sample's RNA came from whole unsorted tissue. More than 3 cm separated this lung sample from the edge of the tumor. A modified ARM-PCR protocol with three rounds of nested PCR amplified TCRbeta. TCRdb independently ran MiXCR on the multiplex PCR reads; one entry per CDR3 protein. The sample lists 81,000 or so distinct CDR3 sequences; around 80% were seen once. This receptor was taken from a man in his fifties or sixties with non-small cell lung cancer. The chain links TRBV11-2 to TRBJ2-1; D not certain. Sequences were obtained from distant non-tumor lung tissue. CDR3 sequence (DNA): TGTGCCGGCCAACCAGTGAATTCCTACAATGAGCAGTTCTTC. This translates into CAGQPVNSYNEQFF.